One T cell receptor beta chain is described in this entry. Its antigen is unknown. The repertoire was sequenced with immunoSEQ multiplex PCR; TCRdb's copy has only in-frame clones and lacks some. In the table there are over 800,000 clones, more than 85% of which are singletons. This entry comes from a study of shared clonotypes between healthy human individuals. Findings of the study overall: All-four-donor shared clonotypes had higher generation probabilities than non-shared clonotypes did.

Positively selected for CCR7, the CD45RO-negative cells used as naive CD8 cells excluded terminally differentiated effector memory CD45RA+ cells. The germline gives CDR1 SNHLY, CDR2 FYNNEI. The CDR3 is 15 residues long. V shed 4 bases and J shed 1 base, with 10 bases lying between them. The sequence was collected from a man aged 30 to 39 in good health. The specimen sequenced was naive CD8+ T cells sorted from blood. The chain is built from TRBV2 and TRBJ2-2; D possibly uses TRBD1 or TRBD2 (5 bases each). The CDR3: CASSVEGLNTGELFF. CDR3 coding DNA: TGTGCCAGCAGTGTAGAGGGGTTGAACACCGGGGAGCTGTTTTTT.